The 3 T cell receptor beta chains in this list originate from one sample, sequenced in a study of T cells after yellow fever vaccination. A single record per CDR3 protein comes from TCRdb applying MiXCR to the 5' RACE reads. Of 200,000 to 250,000 distinct CDR3 sequences detected, about 3% appear once; the ten largest clones hold 3.2%. Sequenced material: CD4+ T cells sorted from PBMCs, taken 10 days after the yellow fever booster vaccination. These receptor sequences come from a man between 18 and 35 years old who received the YFV17D yellow fever vaccine.

This clonotype was picked up many times. The genes are TRBV7-9 and TRBJ2-3; 10 positions match TRBD2. Germline lookup yields CDR1 SEHNR and CDR2 FQNEAQ (reference sequence). J lost 1 base, V lost 1 base, and 5 bases had no gene match. The length of the CDR3 is 17 residues. CDR3 in amino acids: CASSLVGTSGGTDTQYF. The CDR3 nucleotides are TGTGCCAGCAGCTTAGTCGGAACTAGCGGGGGCACAGATACGCAGTATTTT.

This chain joins TRBV12-3 or TRBV12-4 and TRBJ2-5, with unresolved D. Trimming stripped 3 bases from V and 0 bases from J, with 8 bases between. CDR3 size: 14 residues. The CDR3 region is CASSFRPDQETQYF. For the CDR3, the DNA is TGTGCCAGCAGTTTTCGACCGGACCAAGAGACCCAGTACTTC.

This clonotype has a count of ten or more. Here the CDR3 reads CASSRGRQSSNYGYTF. In DNA, the CDR3 is TGCGCCAGCAGCCGGGGAAGACAGTCCAGTAACTATGGCTACACCTTC. The chain uses TRBV4-3 and TRBJ1-2, with D possibly matching TRBD1 (5 bases). Trimming took off 4 bases at V and 1 base at J, with 16 bases between the two ends. The CDR3 loop spans 16 amino acids. Germline assignment: CDR1 LGHNA and CDR2 YSLEER.